Below, 27 T cell receptor beta chains from the same sample are listed, as sequenced in a study of CD8+CD57+ T cells in acquired aplastic anemia. Flow cytometry had shown expanded CD8+CD57+ cells in the patients chosen for sequencing. TCR beta VDJ and CDR3 profiles were obtained from a genomic DNA template. TCRdb passed the reads through MiXCR, listing each CDR3 protein once. The sample lists roughly 280,000 distinct CDR3 sequences, about 50% occurring once. The source material was sorted CD4+, CD8+, or CD8+CD57+ T cells (not recorded which) from PBMCs. Source of these receptors: a human donor with aplastic anemia.

The chain links TRBV2 to TRBJ1-6; D is unclear. Germline-derived CDR1 and CDR2 are SNHLY and FYNNEI. V lost 5 bases to trimming and J lost 8 bases, with 13 bases between them. The CDR3 extends over 14 amino acids. Here the CDR3 reads CASSTSGEHSPLHF. In DNA, the CDR3 is TGTGCCAGCAGTACTAGCGGGGAACATTCACCCCTCCACTTT.

CDR3 loop: CASSDPNRRGELFF. The CDR3 DNA reads as TGTGCCAGCAGTGACCCAAACCGGAGGGGGGAGCTGTTTTTT. The chain joins TRBV25-1 to TRBJ2-2; a possible D gene is TRBD2 (5 bases). Germline V gene sequence: CDR1 MGHDK, CDR2 SYGVNS. The V end was cut by 3 bases, the J end by 8 bases, with 13 bases between. The CDR3 length is 14 residues.

This clonotype was seen more than once but under ten times. This chain joins TRBV6-1 and TRBJ1-1, with D possibly TRBD1 on 5 matching bases. The CDR3 totals 15 residues. From germline, CDR1 is MNHNS and CDR2 SASEGT. V was shortened by 4 bases and J by 1 base, with 13 bases between the two germline ends. CDR3 coding DNA: TGTGCCAGCAGTGCCGCAGGGCACACGAACACTGAAGCTTTCTTT. This gives the protein CASSAAGHTNTEAFF.

The rearrangement joins TRBV5-1 to TRBJ2-3, with a weak D call TRBD2 (5 bases). This CDR3 has 15 residues. The V gene's germline CDR1 is SGHRS and CDR2 YFSETQ. The V end was cut by 4 bases, the J end by 3 bases, with 15 bases between. As DNA, the CDR3 is TGCGCCAGCAGCCCCCGGCTCCGGGGAACAGATACGCAGTATTTT. Protein sequence: CASSPRLRGTDTQYF.

This clonotype was counted at least ten times. This chain joins TRBV3-1 and TRBJ2-3, with 11 nucleotides matching TRBD2. Germline lookup yields CDR1 LGHDT and CDR2 YNNKEL (reference sequence). CDR3 length: 18 residues. V lost 0 bases, J lost 3 bases, and 8 bases stayed unmatched. The chain's CDR3 is CASSQDMASGRNTDTQYF. Written as DNA, the CDR3 is TGTGCCAGCAGCCAAGATATGGCTAGCGGGAGGAATACAGATACGCAGTATTTT.

The J gene is TRBJ1-5, the V gene TRBV6-1, with a weak D call TRBD1 (5 bases). The germline V gene encodes CDR1 MNHNS and CDR2 SASEGT. V was pared by 3 bases and J by 2 bases, with 8 bases between. The CDR3 is made up of 14 amino acids. As DNA, the CDR3 is TGTGCCAGCAGTGATGTGGGGGGCAATCAGCCCCAGCATTTT. It yields the protein CASSDVGGNQPQHF.

The chain links TRBV7-3 to TRBJ1-2; 9 bases line up with TRBD1. In germline, CDR1 is SGHTA, CDR2 FQGTGA. The CDR3 sequence is 14 residues long. J gave up 7 bases and V 1 base, and 4 bases lay outside the gene matches. CDR3 DNA sequence: TGTGCCAGCAGCTTAAACAGGGGGCAGGGTGGCTACACCTTC. This sequence encodes CASSLNRGQGGYTF.

This clonotype was recorded at least ten times. This chain uses TRBV14 with TRBJ2-3; tentative D call: TRBD2 (6 bases). This CDR3 is 15 amino acids long. V was trimmed by 2 bases and J by 8 bases, leaving 17 bases between them. The germline V gene encodes CDR1 SGHDN and CDR2 FVKESK. DNA for the CDR3: TGTGCCAGCAGCCAACAACTAGCCCTTGACGCTACGCAGTATTTT. Its protein is CASSQQLALDATQYF.

Many counts were recorded for this clonotype. The chain couples TRBV18 to TRBJ2-7, with 8 bases lining up with TRBD1. Trimming took 6 bases from V and 3 from J; bases not matched to a gene: 1. The CDR3 is 12 residues long. Germline V gene lookup returns CDR1 KGHSH and CDR2 LQKENI. The CDR3 region has the DNA TGTGCCAGCTCCGGGACAGGCTACGAGCAGTACTTC. Protein sequence: CASSGTGYEQYF.

The chain has TRBV24-1 and TRBJ2-7, with 13 bases fitting TRBD2. In germline, CDR1 is KGHDR, CDR2 SFDVKD. The V and J ends lost 4 bases and 2 bases, in that order; junction bases with no gene match: 19. This CDR3 has 21 amino acids. The CDR3 loop is CATSDPGQGNTGTSGTYEQYF. For the CDR3, the DNA is TGTGCCACCAGTGACCCTGGACAGGGGAACACCGGGACTAGCGGGACCTACGAGCAGTACTTC.

This clonotype was observed at least ten times. This chain links TRBV10-2 with TRBJ2-7; 10 bases align to TRBD2. The ends lost 8 bases at V and 5 bases at J; junction bases unmatched: 15. The CDR3 runs 16 residues. Germline CDR1 and CDR2: WSHSY and SAAADI. The CDR3 DNA reads TGCGCCAGCGGACCTTTAGGAGCGGGAGGGCTAAACGAGCAGTACTTC. Protein: CASGPLGAGGLNEQYF.

This clonotype was detected ten times or more. The rearrangement links TRBV7-8 to TRBJ2-7, with 9 bases aligning to TRBD1. The CDR3 is made up of 17 amino acids. J gave up 4 bases and V 1 base, and 11 bases lay outside the gene matches. CDR1 and CDR2 (germline): SGHVS, FQNEAQ. The CDR3 spells CASSLVGAGTGKYEQYF. As DNA, the CDR3 is TGTGCCAGCAGCTTAGTGGGGGCCGGGACAGGGAAGTACGAGCAGTACTTC.

In this sample, this clonotype turned up a few times. This chain links TRBV7-9 with TRBJ2-1; D gene ambiguous. This CDR3 is 15 amino acids long. V gave up 6 bases and J gave up 0 bases, with 12 bases separating them. Germline CDR1 SEHNR, CDR2 FQNEAQ (reference sequence). The CDR3 DNA reads TGTGCCAGCAGTTACGAGGTCAGCTCCTACAATGAGCAGTTCTTC. Protein: CASSYEVSSYNEQFF.

This clonotype showed up many times. The chain couples TRBV3-1 to TRBJ1-3, with 7 bases identical to TRBD1. Germline lookup yields CDR1 LGHDT and CDR2 YNNKEL (reference sequence). This CDR3 comprises 15 residues. V lost 4 bases, J lost 0 bases, and 3 bases stayed unmatched. This chain's CDR3 is CASSLGQLSGNTIYF. CDR3 in DNA: TGTGCCAGCAGCCTGGGACAGCTCTCTGGAAACACCATATATTTT. The full variable domain, in which reference TRBV3-1 and TRBJ1-3 provide the parts outside the CDR3, is DTAVSQTPKYLVTQMGNDKSIKCEQNLGHDTMYWYKQDSKKFLKIMFSYNNKELIINETVPNRFSPKSPDKAHLNLHINSLELGDSAVYFCASSLGQLSGNTIYFGEGSWLTVV.

Ten or more counts support this clonotype. The CDR3 spells CASSTGGTSINEAFF. In DNA form, the CDR3 reads TGCGCCAGCAGTACGGGGGGGACATCTATCAATGAAGCTTTCTTT. The chain couples TRBV5-1 to TRBJ1-1, with a possible D match to TRBD1 (6 bases). Trimming shortened V by 5 bases and J by 7 bases, and 21 bases separated the two germline ends. There are 15 residues in the CDR3. The V gene's germline CDR1 is SGHRS and CDR2 YFSETQ.

V gene TRBV7-2 combines with J gene TRBJ2-1, with 7 bases fitting TRBD1. CDR3 size: 13 residues. The junction had 7 bases not matched to a gene; V was cut back by 5 bases and J by 9 bases. The germline V gene encodes CDR1 SGHTA and CDR2 FQGNSA. In DNA, the CDR3 is TGTGCCAGCAGCCAGCGCAGGGACAGTGAGCAGTTCTTC. Its translation is CASSQRRDSEQFF. The full variable domain, in which reference TRBV7-2 and TRBJ2-1 provide the parts outside the CDR3, is GAGVSQSPSNKVTEKGKDVELRCDPISGHTALYWYRQSLGQGLEFLIYFQGNSAPDKSGLPSDRFSAERTGGSVSTLTIQRTQQEDSAVYLCASSQRRDSEQFFGPGTRLTVL.

The chain joins TRBV7-6 to TRBJ2-2, with 10 bases fitting TRBD2. Germline V gene sequence: CDR1 SGHVS, CDR2 FNYEAQ. The CDR3 contains 15 residues. Trimming cost V 2 bases and J 4 bases; bases outside gene matches: 1. This CDR3 reads CASSLSGGATGELFF. The CDR3 DNA is TGTGCCAGCAGCTTAAGCGGGGGGGCCACCGGGGAGCTGTTTTTT.

This clonotype was counted at least ten times. The chain recombines TRBV3-1 with TRBJ2-5; 9 bases fit TRBD2. V was pared by 3 bases and J by 1 base, with 0 bases of the junction left unmatched. The CDR3 covers 14 residues. The germline gives CDR1 LGHDT, CDR2 YNNKEL (reference sequence). The CDR3 is CASSHSGGQETQYF. Here the CDR3 DNA reads TGTGCCAGCAGCCATAGCGGGGGCCAAGAGACCCAGTACTTC.

This clonotype was found once. The chain joins TRBV14 to TRBJ2-7; possibly TRBD2 for D (6 bases). Germline V gives CDR1 SGHDN, CDR2 FVKESK. The length of the CDR3 is 13 residues. V was shortened by 4 bases and J by 0 bases, with 7 bases between the two germline ends. The CDR3 reads CASSLDYSYEQYF. CDR3 nucleotides: TGTGCCAGCAGCCTGGACTACTCCTACGAGCAGTACTTC.

The chain recombines TRBV9 with TRBJ2-3; 7 positions agree with TRBD2. The germline V gene encodes CDR1 SGDLS and CDR2 YYNGEE. The CDR3 length is 16 residues. V shed 2 bases and J 6 bases; nucleotides not matched to a gene: 12. The CDR3, as DNA: TGTGCCAGCAGCGTCGCTGGGTTGGCGGGAGTGGATACGCAGTATTTT. It codes for CASSVAGLAGVDTQYF. The whole variable domain, filled in from reference TRBV9 and TRBJ2-3, reads DSGVTQTPKHLITATGQRVTLRCSPRSGDLSVYWYQQSLDQGLQFLIQYYNGEERAKGNILERFSAQQFPDLHSELNLSSLELGDSALYFCASSVAGLAGVDTQYFGPGTRLTVL.

V is TRBV4-2 and J is TRBJ2-3; tentatively, D is TRBD2 (5 bases). The CDR3 loop spans 16 amino acids. Per the germline V gene, CDR1 is LGHNA and CDR2 is YNFKEQ. The V end was cut by 0 bases, the J end by 3 bases, with 13 bases between. CDR3 DNA sequence: TGTGCCAGCAGCCAAGATACGAGCGGTCGGACAGATACGCAGTATTTT. Translating it yields CASSQDTSGRTDTQYF.

This clonotype showed up many times. This chain connects TRBV2 to TRBJ1-4; 10 bases agree with TRBD1. V lost 6 bases to trimming and J lost 8 bases; unmatched junction nucleotides: 6. Germline V gene data show CDR1 as SNHLY and CDR2 as FYNNEI. The CDR3 sequence is 14 residues long. The CDR3 protein is CASRRDRGQEKLFF. CDR3 in DNA: TGTGCCAGCAGACGGGACAGGGGACAAGAAAAACTGTTTTTT.

With regard to this clonotype: One end of the junction fails to match germline, which may point to a read error. The genes are TRBV10-3 and TRBJ1-2, with D hard to call. The CDR3 is 11 amino acids. Germline CDR1 reads ENHRY; CDR2 reads SYGVKD. The DNA for the CDR3 is TGTGCCATCAGGGGTAACTATGACTACACCTTC. Translation gives CAIRGNYDYTF.

A few counts support this clonotype. J is TRBJ1-6 and V is TRBV2, with 11 bases that match TRBD1. Germline trimming cut 5 bases from V and 1 base from J; bases unmatched to any gene: 1. CDR3 length: 16 residues. The germline gives CDR1 SNHLY, CDR2 FYNNEI. CDR3 in amino acids: CASSRDRGSYNSPLHF. CDR3 coding DNA: TGTGCCAGCAGTCGGGACAGGGGGTCCTATAATTCACCCCTCCACTTT.

The genes are TRBV9 and TRBJ2-6, with 7 positions matching TRBD1. J lost 0 bases, V lost 4 bases, and 13 bases had no gene match. Germline V gene data show CDR1 as SGDLS and CDR2 as YYNGEE. This CDR3 contains 19 residues. The CDR3: CASSPFTGESLSGANVLTF. The CDR3 nucleotides are TGTGCCAGCAGCCCATTTACAGGGGAAAGTCTCTCTGGGGCCAACGTCCTGACTTTC.

This rearrangement joins TRBV6-5 to TRBJ1-2; D possibly corresponds to TRBD1 (5 bases). The CDR3 has 13 amino acids. Germline V gene sequence: CDR1 MNHEY, CDR2 SVGAGI. Trimming removed 6 bases at V and 5 bases at J, with 13 bases between. This CDR3 is CASRRDSKYGYTF. The CDR3, as DNA: TGTGCCAGCAGACGAGACAGCAAGTATGGCTACACCTTC.

The chain recombines TRBV6-4 with TRBJ2-1; maybe TRBD1 (6 bases). This CDR3 has 13 residues. Germline V gives CDR1 MRHNA, CDR2 SNTAGT. The ends were cut back, 4 bases at V and 8 bases at J, with 12 bases in the middle. CDR3: CASSAARGHEQFF. CDR3 nucleotide sequence: TGTGCCAGCAGTGCCGCCAGGGGTCATGAGCAGTTCTTC.